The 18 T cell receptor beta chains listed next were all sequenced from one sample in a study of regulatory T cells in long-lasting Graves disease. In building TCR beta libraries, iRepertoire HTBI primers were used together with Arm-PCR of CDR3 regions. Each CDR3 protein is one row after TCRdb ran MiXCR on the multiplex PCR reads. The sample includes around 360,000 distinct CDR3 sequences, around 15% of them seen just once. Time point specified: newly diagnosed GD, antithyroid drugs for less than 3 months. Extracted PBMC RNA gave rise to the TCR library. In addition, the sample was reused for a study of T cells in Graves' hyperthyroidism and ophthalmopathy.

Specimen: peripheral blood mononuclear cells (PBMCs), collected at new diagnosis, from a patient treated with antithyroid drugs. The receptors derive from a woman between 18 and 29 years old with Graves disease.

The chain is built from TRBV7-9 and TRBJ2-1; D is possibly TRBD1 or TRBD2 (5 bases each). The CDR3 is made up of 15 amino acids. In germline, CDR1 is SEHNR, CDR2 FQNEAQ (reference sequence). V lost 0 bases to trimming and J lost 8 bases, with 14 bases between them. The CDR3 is CASSLAGPGRDEQFF. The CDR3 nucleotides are TGTGCCAGCAGCTTAGCGGGACCCGGTAGGGATGAGCAGTTCTTC.

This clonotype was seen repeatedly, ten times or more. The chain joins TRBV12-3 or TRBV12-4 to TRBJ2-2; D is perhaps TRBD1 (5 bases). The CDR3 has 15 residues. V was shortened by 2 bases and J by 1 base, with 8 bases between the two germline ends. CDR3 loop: CASSLRQKNTGELFF. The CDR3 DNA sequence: TGTGCCAGCAGTTTACGACAGAAGAACACCGGGGAGCTGTTTTTT.

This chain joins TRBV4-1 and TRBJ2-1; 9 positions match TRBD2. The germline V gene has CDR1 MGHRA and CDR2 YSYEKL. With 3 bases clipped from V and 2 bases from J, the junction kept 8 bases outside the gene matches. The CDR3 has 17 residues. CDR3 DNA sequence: TGCGCCAGCAGCCATTACCTAGCGGGGAAGACCTACAATGAGCAGTTCTTC. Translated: CASSHYLAGKTYNEQFF.

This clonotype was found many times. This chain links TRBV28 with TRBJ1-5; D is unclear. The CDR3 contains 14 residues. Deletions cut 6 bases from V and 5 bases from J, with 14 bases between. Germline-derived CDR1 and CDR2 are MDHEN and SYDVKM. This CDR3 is CASSPSPRDQPQHF. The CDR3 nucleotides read TGTGCCAGCAGCCCGTCCCCAAGGGATCAGCCCCAGCATTTT.

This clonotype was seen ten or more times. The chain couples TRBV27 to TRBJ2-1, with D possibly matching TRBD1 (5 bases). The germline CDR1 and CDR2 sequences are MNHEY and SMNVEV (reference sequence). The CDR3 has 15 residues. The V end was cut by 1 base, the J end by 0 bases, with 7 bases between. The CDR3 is CASSLFRGSYNEQFF. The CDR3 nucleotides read TGTGCCAGCAGTTTATTTAGGGGCTCCTACAATGAGCAGTTCTTC.

The CDR3 DNA sequence: TGTGCCAGCAGTGCCGGGGTAGGGACGAACACTGAAGCTTTCTTT. Translated: CASSAGVGTNTEAFF. The V call is TRBV25-1, the J call TRBJ1-1; weak D call: TRBD1 (5 bases). In germline, CDR1 is MGHDK, CDR2 SYGVNS. Trimming took 4 bases from V and 1 from J, leaving 13 bases between them. This CDR3 comprises 15 residues.

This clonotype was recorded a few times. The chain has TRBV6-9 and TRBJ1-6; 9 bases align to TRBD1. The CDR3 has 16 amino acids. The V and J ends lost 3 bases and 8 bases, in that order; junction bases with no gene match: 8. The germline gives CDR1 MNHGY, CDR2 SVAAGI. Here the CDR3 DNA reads TGTGCCAGCAGTTACCCCATGGGACAGGGTTATTCACCCCTCCACTTT. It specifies CASSYPMGQGYSPLHF.

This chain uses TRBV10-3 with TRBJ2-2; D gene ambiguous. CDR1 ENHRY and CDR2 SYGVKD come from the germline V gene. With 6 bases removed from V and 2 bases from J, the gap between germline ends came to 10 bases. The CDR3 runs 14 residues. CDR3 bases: TGTGCCATCAGAGGCGGAGATAACACCGGGGAGCTGTTTTTT. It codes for CAIRGGDNTGELFF.

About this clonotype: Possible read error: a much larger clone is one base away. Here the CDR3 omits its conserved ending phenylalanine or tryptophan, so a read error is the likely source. As DNA, the CDR3 is TGTGCCTGGAGTCAACCGGATTCACCCCTCCACCTT. It translates to CAWSQPDSPLHL. The rearrangement links TRBV30 to TRBJ1-6; D call uncertain. The germline V and J ends were trimmed by 2 bases and 8 bases, with 7 bases remaining between them. CDR3 length: 12 amino acids. Per the germline V gene, CDR1 is GTSNPN and CDR2 is SVGIG (reference sequence).

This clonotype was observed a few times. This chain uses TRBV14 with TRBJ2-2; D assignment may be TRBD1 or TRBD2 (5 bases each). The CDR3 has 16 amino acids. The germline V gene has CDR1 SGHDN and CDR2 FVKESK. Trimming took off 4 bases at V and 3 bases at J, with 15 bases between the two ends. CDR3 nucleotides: TGTGCCAGCAGCCCGAGAGAGGGGATATACACCGGGGAGCTGTTTTTT. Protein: CASSPREGIYTGELFF.

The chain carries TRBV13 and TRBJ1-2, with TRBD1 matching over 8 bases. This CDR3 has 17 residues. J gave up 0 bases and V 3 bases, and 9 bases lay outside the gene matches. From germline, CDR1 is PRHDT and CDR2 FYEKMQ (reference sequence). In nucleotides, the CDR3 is TGTGCCAGCAGCTTTTACGGTGGACAGGGCTCTAACTATGGCTACACCTTC. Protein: CASSFYGGQGSNYGYTF. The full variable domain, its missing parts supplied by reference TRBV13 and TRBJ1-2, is AAGVIQSPRHLIKEKRETATLKCYPIPRHDTVYWYQQGPGQDPQFLISFYEKMQSDKGSIPDRFSAQQFSDYHSELNMSSLELGDSALYFCASSFYGGQGSNYGYTFGSGTRLTVV.

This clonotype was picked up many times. Here the CDR3 reads CASTEERLYEQYF. CDR3 DNA sequence: TGTGCCAGCACCGAGGAGCGACTCTACGAGCAGTACTTC. V is TRBV2 and J is TRBJ2-7; no definite D call. CDR1 is SNHLY, CDR2 FYNNEI, per germline. V was trimmed by 7 bases and J by 3 bases, leaving 13 bases between them. The CDR3 spans 13 residues.

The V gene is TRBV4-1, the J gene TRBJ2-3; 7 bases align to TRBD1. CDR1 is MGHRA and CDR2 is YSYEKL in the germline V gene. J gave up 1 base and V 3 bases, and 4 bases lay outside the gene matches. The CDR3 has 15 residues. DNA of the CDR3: TGCGCCAGCAGCCATGAGGGGGCAGGCACAGATACGCAGTATTTT. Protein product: CASSHEGAGTDTQYF.

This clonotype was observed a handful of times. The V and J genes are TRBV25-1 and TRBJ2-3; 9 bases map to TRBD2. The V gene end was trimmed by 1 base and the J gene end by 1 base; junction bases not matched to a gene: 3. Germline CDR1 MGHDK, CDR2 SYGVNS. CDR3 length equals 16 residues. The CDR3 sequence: CASSEWAGGRTDTQYF. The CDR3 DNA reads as TGTGCCAGCAGTGAATGGGCGGGGGGGCGCACAGATACGCAGTATTTT.

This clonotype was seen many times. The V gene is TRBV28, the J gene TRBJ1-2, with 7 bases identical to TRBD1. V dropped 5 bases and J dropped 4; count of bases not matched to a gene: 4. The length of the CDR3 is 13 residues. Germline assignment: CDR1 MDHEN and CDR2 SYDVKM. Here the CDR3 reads CASSDRDSYGYTF. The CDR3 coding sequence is TGTGCCAGCAGTGACCGGGACAGCTATGGCTACACCTTC.

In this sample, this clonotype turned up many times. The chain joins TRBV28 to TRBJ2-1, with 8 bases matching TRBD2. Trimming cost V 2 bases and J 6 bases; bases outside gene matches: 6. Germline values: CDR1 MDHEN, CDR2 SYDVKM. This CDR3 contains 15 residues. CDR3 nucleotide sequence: TGTGCCAGCAGTTTAGCAGCGGGGGAGGCCAATGAGCAGTTCTTC. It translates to CASSLAAGEANEQFF.

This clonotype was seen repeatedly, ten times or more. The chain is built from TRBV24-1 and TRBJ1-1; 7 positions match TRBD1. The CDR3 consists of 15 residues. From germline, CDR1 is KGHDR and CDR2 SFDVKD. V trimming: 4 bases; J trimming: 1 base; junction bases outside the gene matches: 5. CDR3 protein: CATSDAGTENTEAFF. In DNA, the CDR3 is TGTGCCACCAGTGACGCCGGGACAGAGAACACTGAAGCTTTCTTT.

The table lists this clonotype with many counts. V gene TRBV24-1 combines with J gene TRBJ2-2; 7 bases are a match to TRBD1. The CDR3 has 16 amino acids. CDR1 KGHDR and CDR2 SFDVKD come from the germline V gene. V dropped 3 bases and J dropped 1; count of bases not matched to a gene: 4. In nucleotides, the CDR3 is TGTGCCACCAGTGATCGGAGGACAGGGAACACCGGGGAGCTGTTTTTT. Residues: CATSDRRTGNTGELFF.